This T cell receptor (beta chain) came from a study of control samples from healthy donors and cancer patients. The V end lost 0 bases, the J end lost 8 bases, and 4 bases lay between the germline ends. The CDR3 extends over 12 amino acids. CDR1 and CDR2 (germline): ENHRY, SYGVKD. Generated by immunoSEQ multiplex PCR, the TCRdb table keeps only in-frame clones and is missing some. The data show 95,000 to 130,000 clones, 93% seen once. Source material: blood. J is TRBJ1-4 and V is TRBV10-3; D not certain. The receptor's source is a man aged 25 to 40 in good health. CDR3 region: CAISESLEKLFF. The CDR3 coding sequence is TGTGCCATCAGTGAGTCTTTGGAAAAACTGTTTTTT.